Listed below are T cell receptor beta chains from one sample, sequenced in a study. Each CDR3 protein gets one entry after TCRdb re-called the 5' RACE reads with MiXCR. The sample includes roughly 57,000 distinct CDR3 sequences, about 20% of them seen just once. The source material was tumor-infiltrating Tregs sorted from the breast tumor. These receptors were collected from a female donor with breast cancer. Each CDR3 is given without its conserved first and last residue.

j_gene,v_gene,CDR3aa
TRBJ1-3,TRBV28,ASISSQGASGNTIY
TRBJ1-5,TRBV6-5,ASSPVRGINQPQH
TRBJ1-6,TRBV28,ASRGGSSPLH
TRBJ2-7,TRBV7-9,ASSELAGPYEQY
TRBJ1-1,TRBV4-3,ASSPRAEGTEAF
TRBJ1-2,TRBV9,ASSPQGAGGYT
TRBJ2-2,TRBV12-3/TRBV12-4,ASSLSGRAGELF
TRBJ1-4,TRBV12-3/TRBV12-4,ASSKGTSATNEKLF
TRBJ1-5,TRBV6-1,ASSEVGFFGNQPQH
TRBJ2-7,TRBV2,ASKLAVRYEQY
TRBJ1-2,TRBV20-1,SASLGDRGYGYT
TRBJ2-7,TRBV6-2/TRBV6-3,ASSRAGGRTYEQY
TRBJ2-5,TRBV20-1,SARPLTGDETQY
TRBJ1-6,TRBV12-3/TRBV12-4,ASTRGGASTNSPLH
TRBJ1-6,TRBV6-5,ASGGSNSPLH
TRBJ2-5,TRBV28,ASSSRLAGGPGQETQY
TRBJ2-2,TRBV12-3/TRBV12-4,ASTPYATGELF
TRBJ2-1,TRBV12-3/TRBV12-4,ASSFGPSQSYNEQF
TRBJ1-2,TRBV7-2,ASSSSWGTVYGYT
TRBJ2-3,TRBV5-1,ASSSLDGASTDTQY
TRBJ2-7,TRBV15,ATSRVVTGGPLEQY
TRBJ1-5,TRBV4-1,ASGQDGTPGGQPQH
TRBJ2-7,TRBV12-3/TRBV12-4,ASSLGQASSYEQY
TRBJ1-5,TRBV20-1,SASQGVNQPQH
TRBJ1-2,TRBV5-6,ASSLRRNPYGYT
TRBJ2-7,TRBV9,ASSTSPGGDEQY
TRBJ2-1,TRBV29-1,SVGLAGDNEQF
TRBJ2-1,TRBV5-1,ASSLALTTGRTMRKF
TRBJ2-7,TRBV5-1,ASCLSGTGVYEQY